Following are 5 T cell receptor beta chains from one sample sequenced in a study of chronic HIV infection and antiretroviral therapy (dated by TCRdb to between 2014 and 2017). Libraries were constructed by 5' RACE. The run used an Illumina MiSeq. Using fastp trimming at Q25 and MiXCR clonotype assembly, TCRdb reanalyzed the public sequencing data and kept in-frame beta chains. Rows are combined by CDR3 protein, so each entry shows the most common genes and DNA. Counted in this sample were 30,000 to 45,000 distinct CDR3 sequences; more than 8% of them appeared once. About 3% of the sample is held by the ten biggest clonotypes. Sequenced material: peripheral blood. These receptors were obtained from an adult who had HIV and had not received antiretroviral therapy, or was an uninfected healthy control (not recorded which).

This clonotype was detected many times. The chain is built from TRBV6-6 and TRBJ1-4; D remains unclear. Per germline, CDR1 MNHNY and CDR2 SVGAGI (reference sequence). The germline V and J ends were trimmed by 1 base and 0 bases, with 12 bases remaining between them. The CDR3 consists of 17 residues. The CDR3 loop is CASSYWRELTTNEKLFF. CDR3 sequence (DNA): TGTGCCAGCAGTTACTGGAGGGAACTAACAACTAATGAAAAACTGTTTTTT.

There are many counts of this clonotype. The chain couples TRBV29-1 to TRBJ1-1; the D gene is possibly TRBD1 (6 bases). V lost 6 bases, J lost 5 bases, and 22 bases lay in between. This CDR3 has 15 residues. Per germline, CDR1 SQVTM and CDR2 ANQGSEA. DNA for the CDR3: TGCAGCGTGGCCCGGACAGCTCAAAGGGAGACTGAAGCTTTCTTT. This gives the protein CSVARTAQRETEAFF. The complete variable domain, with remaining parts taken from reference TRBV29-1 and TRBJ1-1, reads SAVISQKPSRDICQRGTSLTIQCQVDSQVTMMFWYRQQPGQSLTLIATANQGSEATYESGFVIDKFPISRPNLTFSTLTVSNMSPEDSSIYLCSVARTAQRETEAFFGQGTRLTVV.

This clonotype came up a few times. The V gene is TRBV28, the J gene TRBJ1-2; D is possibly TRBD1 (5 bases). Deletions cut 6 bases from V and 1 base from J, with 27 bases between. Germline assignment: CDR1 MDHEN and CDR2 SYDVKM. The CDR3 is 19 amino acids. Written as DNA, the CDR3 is TGTGCCAGCAGCCTAAATGGGGCAGTGAACTTGAGACTTAACTATGGCTACACCTTC. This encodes CASSLNGAVNLRLNYGYTF.

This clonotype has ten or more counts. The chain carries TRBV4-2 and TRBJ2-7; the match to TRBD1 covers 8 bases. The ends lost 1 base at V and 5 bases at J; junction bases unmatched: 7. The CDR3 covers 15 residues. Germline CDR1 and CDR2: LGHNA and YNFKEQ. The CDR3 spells CASSQAGTGVNEQYF. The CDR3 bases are TGTGCCAGCAGCCAAGCCGGGACAGGTGTCAACGAGCAGTACTTC.

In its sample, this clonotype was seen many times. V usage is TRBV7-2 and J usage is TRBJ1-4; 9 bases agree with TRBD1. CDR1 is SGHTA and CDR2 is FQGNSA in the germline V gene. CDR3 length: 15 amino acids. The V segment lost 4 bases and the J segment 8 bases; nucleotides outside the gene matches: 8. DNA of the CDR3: TGTGCCAGCAGCTCCACAGGGGGCGCAGGAGAAAAACTGTTTTTT. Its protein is CASSSTGGAGEKLFF.